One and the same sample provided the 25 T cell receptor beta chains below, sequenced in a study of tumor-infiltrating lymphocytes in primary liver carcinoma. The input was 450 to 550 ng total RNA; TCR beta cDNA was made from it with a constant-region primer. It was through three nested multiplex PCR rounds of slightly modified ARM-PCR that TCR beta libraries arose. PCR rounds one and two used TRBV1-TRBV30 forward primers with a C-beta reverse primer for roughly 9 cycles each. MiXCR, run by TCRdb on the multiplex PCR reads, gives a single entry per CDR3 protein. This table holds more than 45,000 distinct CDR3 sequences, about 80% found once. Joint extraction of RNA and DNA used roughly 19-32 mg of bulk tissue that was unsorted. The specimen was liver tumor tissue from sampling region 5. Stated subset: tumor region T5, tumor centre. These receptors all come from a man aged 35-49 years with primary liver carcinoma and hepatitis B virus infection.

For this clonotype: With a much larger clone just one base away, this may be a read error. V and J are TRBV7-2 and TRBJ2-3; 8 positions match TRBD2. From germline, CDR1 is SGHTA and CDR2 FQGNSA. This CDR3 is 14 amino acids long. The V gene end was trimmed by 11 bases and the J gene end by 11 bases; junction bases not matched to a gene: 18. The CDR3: CASRGGRQPGWQYF. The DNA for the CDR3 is TGTGCCTCAAGGGGCGGGAGGCAACCCGGGTGGCAGTATTTT.

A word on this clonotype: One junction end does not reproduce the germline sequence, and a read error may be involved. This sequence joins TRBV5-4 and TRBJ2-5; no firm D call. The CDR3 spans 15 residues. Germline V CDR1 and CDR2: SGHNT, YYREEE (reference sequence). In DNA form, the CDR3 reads TGTGCCGGCAGCTTGAACTGGGATGGCCAAGAGACCCAGTACTTC. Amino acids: CAGSLNWDGQETQYF.

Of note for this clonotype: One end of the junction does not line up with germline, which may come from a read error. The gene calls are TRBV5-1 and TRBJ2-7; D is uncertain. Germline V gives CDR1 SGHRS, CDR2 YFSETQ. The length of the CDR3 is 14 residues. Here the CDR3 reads CASSLDRAPYAQYF. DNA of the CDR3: TGCGCCAGCAGCCTGGATAGGGCCCCCTACGCGCAGTACTTC.

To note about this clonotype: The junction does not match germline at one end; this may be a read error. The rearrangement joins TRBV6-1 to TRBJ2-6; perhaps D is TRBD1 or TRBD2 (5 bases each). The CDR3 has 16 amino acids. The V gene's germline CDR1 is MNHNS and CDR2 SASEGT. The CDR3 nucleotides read TGTGCCAGCAGTTCTCAGGCAGCGGCCGGGGCCAACGCCCTGACTTTC. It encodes CASSSQAAAGANALTF.

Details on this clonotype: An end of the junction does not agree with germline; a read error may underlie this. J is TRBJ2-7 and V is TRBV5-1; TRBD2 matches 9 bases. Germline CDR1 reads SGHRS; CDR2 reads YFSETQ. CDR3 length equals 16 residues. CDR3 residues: CTSSSITSGPGYEQYF. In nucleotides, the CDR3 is TGCACCAGCAGCTCTATCACTAGCGGGCCGGGCTACGAGCAGTACTTC.

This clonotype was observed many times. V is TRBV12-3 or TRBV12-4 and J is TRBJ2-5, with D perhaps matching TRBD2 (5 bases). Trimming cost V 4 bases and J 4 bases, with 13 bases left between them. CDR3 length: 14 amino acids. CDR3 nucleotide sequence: TGTGCCAGCAGTTCGGATACCGGAGGAGAGACCCAGTACTTC. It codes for CASSSDTGGETQYF.

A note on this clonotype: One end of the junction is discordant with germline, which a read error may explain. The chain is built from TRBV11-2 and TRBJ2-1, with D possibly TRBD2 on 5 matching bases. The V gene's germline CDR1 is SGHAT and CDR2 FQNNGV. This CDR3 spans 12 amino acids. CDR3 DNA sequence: TGTGCTAGCAGCTACGCGACAAGGGAGAAATTCTTC. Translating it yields CASSYATREKFF.

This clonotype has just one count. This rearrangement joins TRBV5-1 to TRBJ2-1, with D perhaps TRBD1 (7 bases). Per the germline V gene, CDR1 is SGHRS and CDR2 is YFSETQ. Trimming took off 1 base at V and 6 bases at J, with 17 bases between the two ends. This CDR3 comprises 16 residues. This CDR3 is CASSLTLGGGRNEQFF. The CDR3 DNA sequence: TGCGCCAGCAGCTTGACCCTAGGAGGGGGCCGCAATGAGCAGTTCTTC.

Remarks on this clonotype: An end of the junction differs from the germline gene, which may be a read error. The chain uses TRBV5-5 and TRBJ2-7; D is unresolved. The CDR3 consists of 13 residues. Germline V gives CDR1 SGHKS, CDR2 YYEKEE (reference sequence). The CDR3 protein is CASSSGRPYKQYF. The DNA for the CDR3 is TGCGCCAGCAGCTCTGGACGGCCCTACAAGCAGTACTTC.

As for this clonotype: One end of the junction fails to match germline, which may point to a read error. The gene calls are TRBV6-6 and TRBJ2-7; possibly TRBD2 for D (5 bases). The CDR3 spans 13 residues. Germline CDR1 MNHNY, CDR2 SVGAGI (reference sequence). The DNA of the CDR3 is TGTGTCAGCACCCTAGGACTCTCCTACGAGCAGTATTTC. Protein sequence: CVSTLGLSYEQYF.

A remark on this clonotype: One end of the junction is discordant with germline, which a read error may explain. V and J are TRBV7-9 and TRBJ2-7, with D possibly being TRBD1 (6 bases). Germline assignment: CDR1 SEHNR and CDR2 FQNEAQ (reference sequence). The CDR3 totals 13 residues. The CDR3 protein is CAGSWGQPYEQYF. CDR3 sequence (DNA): TGTGCCGGCAGCTGGGGACAACCCTACGAGCAGTACTTC.

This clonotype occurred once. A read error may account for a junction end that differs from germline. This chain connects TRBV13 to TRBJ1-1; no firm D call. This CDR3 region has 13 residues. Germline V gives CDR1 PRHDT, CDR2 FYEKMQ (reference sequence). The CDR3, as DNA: TGTGCCAGCCGCTCAGGAGTTTCCCCTGAAGCTGTCTTT. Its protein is CASRSGVSPEAVF.

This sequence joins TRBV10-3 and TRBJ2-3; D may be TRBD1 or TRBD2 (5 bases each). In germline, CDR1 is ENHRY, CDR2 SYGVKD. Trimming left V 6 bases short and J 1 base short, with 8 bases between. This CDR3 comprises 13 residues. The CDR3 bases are TGTGCCATCAGGTGGGGGTGCACAGATACGCAGTATTTT. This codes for CAIRWGCTDTQYF.

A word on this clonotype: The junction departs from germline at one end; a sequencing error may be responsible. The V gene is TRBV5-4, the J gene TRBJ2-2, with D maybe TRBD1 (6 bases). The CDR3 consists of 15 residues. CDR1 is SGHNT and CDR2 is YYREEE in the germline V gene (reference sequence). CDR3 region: CASSPGQANTRELFF. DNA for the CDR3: TGTGCCAGCAGCCCGGGACAAGCGAACACCAGGGAGTTGTTTTTT.

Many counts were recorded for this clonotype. This CDR3 is CASSAGLLAAQETQYF. The CDR3 nucleotides are TGCGCCAGCAGTGCCGGGTTACTAGCAGCTCAAGAGACCCAGTACTTC. This chain joins TRBV10-2 and TRBJ2-5; possibly TRBD2 for D (6 bases). CDR3 length: 16 amino acids. CDR1 and CDR2 from the germline V gene are WSHSY and SAAADI. The V end was cut by 4 bases, the J end by 2 bases, with 17 bases between.

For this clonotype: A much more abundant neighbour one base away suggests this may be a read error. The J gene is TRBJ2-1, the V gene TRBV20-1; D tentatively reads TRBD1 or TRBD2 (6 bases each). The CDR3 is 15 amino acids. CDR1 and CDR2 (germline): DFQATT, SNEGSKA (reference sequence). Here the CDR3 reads CSATPGALFNNEQIF. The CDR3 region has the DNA TGCAGTGCTACCCCGGGGGCCCTTTTCAACAATGAGCAGATCTTC.

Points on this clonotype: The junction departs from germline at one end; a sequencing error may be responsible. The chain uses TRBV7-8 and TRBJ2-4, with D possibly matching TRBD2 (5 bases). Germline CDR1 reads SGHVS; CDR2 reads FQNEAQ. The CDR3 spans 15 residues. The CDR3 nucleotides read TGTGCCATTTTGGCTTCGAAAGGAGGCAAAAACATCCAGTACTTC. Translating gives CAILASKGGKNIQYF.

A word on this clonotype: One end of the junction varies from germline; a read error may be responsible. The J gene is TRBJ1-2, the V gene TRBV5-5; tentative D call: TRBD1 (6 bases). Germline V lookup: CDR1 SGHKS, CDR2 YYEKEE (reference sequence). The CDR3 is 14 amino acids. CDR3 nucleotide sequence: TGTGCCAGCAGCGCTGGGACACTTAACTATGACTACTCCTTC. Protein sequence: CASSAGTLNYDYSF.

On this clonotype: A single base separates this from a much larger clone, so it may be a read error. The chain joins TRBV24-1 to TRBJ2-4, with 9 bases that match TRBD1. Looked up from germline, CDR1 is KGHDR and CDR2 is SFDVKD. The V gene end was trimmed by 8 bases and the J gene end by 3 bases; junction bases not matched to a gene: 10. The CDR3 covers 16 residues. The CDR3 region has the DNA TGTGCCACCATTGAGGACAGGGGCGCCTACAAAAACATTCAGTACTTC. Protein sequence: CATIEDRGAYKNIQYF.

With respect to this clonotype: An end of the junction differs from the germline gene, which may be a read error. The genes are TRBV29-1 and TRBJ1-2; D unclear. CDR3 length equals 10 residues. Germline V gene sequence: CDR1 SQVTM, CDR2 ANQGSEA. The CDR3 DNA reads TGCAACGTTGATAACTATGGCTACACCTTC. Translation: CNVDNYGYTF.

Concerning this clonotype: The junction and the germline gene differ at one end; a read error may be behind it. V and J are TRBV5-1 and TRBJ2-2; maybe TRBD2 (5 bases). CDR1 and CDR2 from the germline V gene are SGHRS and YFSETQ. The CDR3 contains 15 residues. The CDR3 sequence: CASSSPLRDTGELFF. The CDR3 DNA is TGCGCCAGCAGCTCGCCTTTGCGAGACACTGGGGAGTTGTTTTTT.

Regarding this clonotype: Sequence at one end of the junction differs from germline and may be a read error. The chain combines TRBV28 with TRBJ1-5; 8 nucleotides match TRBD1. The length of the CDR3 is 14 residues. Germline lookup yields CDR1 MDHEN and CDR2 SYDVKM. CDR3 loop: CANSMTGATQSQHF. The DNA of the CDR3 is TGTGCCAACAGTATGACAGGGGCCACCCAGTCCCAACATTTT.

The CDR3 bases are TGTGCCAGTAGTATCGACAGGCAGGTCGGGGAGCTGTTTTTT. It yields the protein CASSIDRQVGELFF. The chain links TRBV19 to TRBJ2-2, with D maybe TRBD1 (6 bases). Germline CDR1 LNHDA, CDR2 SQIVND (reference sequence). The CDR3 length is 14 residues. Between the trimmed V and J ends, which lost 3 bases and 7 bases, there was a span of 12 bases.

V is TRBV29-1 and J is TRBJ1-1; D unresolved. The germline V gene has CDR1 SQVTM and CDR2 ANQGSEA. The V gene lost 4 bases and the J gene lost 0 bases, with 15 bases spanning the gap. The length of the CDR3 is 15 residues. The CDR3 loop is CSVACGWEMNTEAFF. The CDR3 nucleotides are TGCAGCGTTGCATGTGGCTGGGAGATGAACACTGAAGCTTTCTTT.

CDR3 coding DNA: TGTGCCAGCGGTAGCAGGATGGACTCACCCCTCCACTTT. Its translation is CASGSRMDSPLHF. The genes are TRBV28 and TRBJ1-6; D ambiguous. V was trimmed by 8 bases and J by 10 bases, leaving 15 bases between them. The CDR3 extends over 13 amino acids. Germline V gene sequence: CDR1 MDHEN, CDR2 SYDVKM.